Listed below are T cell receptor beta chains from one sample, sequenced in a study of blood T cell repertoires in COVID-19. The assay was immunoSEQ multiplex PCR, and TCRdb's table has in-frame clones only and misses some. The table has about 220,000 clones, 70% to 90% seen once; the top ten hold over 2.5%. Sequencing used peripheral blood. The origin of the receptors is a man in his forties or fifties who had recovered from COVID-19. CDR3s leave out the opening cysteine and the closing phenylalanine or tryptophan. The order of the fields is J gene, V gene, clone size, D gene, CDR3 protein. A D gene is named only where the DNA matches it firmly. Clone sizes are given selectively: once, few, many, or a class where the clone is expanded.

>TRBJ1-2|TRBV29-1|NA|TRBD1
SAWGDRGLNYGYT
>TRBJ2-7|TRBV5-1|NA|TRBD1
ASRVRTGVYEQY
>TRBJ2-5|TRBV30|NA|TRBD2
AWRASGRVGTQY
>TRBJ1-6|TRBV3-1/TRBV3-2|NA|TRBD1
ASSLPPGQGYSPLH
>TRBJ2-6|TRBV19|few|NA
ASRGPPGANVLT
>TRBJ1-2|TRBV6-5|NA|NA
ASYLSRNYGYT
>TRBJ2-3|TRBV13|NA|NA
ASSLGGADTQY
>TRBJ2-3|TRBV7-9|NA|NA
ASSLVGQTDTQY
>TRBJ2-7|TRBV28|NA|TRBD1
ASSFLSGGKNEQY
>TRBJ2-3|TRBV15|once|NA
ATSRDRTDTQY
>TRBJ2-3|TRBV27|few|NA
ASSLFPPSTDTQY